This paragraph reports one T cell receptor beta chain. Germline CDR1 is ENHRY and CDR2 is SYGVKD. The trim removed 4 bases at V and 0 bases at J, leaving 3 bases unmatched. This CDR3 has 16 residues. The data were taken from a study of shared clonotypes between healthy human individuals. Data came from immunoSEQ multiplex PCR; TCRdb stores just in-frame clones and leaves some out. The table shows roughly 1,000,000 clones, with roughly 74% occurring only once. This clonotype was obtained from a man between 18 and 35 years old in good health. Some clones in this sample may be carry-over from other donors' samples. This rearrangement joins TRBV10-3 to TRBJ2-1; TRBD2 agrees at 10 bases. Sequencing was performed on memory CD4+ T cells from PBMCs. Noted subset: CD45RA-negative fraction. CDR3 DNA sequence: TGTGCCATCAGTGGGACTAGCGGAAACTCCTACAATGAGCAGTTCTTC. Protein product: CAISGTSGNSYNEQFF.